Listed below are T cell receptor beta chains from one sample, sequenced in a study of CD8+ T cells in alopecia areata. Measured with immunoSEQ multiplex PCR; TCRdb has only the in-frame clones, and not every one. This table holds about 42,000 clones, about nine tenths found once. Sequences were derived from CD8+ T cells sorted from blood, sampled at week 24, from a patient treated with tofacitinib. These receptors were taken from a human donor with alopecia areata. CDR3s include the opening cysteine and the closing phenylalanine or tryptophan. The D gene is left open where the match is weak. Clone size, where shown, is once, few, many, or a class for clones that have expanded.

>TRBV29-1|TRBJ2-2|-|few
CSARQEDTGELFF
TGCAGCGCAAGACAGGAAGACACCGGGGAGCTGTTTTTT
>TRBV27|TRBJ1-5|TRBD1|-
CASSLGTEPNQPQHF
TGTGCCAGCAGCCTTGGGACAGAACCTAATCAGCCCCAGCATTTT
>TRBV28|TRBJ2-3|-|-
CASSSPVGTSTDTQYF
TGTGCCAGCAGTTCGCCCGTGGGGACTTCCACAGATACGCAGTATTTT
>TRBV29-1|TRBJ2-1|-|-
CSVEPRGISNNEQFF
TGCAGCGTTGAACCGAGGGGGATTTCGAACAATGAGCAGTTCTTC
>TRBV28|TRBJ1-4|TRBD1|-
CASSPGQEIYEKLFF
TGTGCCAGCAGTCCCGGACAGGAGATTTACGAAAAACTGTTTTTT
>TRBV30|TRBJ2-7|-|-
CAWSDSEYSYEQYF
TGTGCCTGGAGTGATTCAGAATACTCCTACGAGCAGTACTTC
>TRBV7-6|TRBJ2-3|TRBD2|-
CASSLSGGFTDTQYF
TGTGCCAGCAGCTTAAGCGGGGGATTCACAGATACGCAGTATTTT
>TRBV15|TRBJ2-1|-|-
CATSIPEGGPSNEQFF
TGTGCCACCAGCATCCCTGAGGGGGGGCCCTCCAATGAGCAGTTCTTC
>TRBV9|TRBJ2-3|TRBD2|-
CASSMTSGSTDTQYF
TGTGCCAGCAGCATGACTAGCGGTAGCACAGATACGCAGTATTTT
>TRBV25-1|TRBJ1-5|-|-
CASSPRAFNQPQHF
TGTGCCAGCAGTCCCCGGGCCTTCAATCAGCCCCAGCATTTT
>TRBV7-9|TRBJ2-7|TRBD2|-
CASSSSSGGADEQYF
TGTGCCAGCAGCTCATCGAGCGGGGGGGCCGACGAGCAGTACTTC
>TRBV19|TRBJ2-2|-|once
CASKQPQLSTGELFF
TGTGCCAGTAAACAGCCGCAACTCTCGACCGGGGAGCTGTTTTTT
>TRBV6-1|TRBJ2-3|-|-
CASSAAVTAGGDTQYF
TGTGCCAGCAGTGCGGCGGTGACAGCTGGCGGGGATACGCAGTATTTT
>TRBV7-9|TRBJ2-5|TRBD1|-
CASSPRDRVQETQYF
TGTGCCAGCAGCCCCCGGGACAGGGTACAAGAGACCCAGTACTTC
>TRBV6-1|TRBJ2-1|TRBD2|-
CASRLAGGDEQFF
TGTGCCAGCCGGCTAGCGGGGGGCGATGAGCAGTTCTTC
>TRBV7-2|TRBJ2-1|-|-
CASRLDSSYNEQFF
TGTGCCAGCAGGTTAGACAGCTCCTACAATGAGCAGTTCTTC
>TRBV28|TRBJ2-1|TRBD1|-
CASRYTGDYNEQFF
TGTGCCAGCAGGTACACAGGGGACTACAATGAGCAGTTCTTC
>TRBV4-3|TRBJ2-1|-|-
CASSQDGTHSYNEQFF
TGCGCCAGCAGCCAAGACGGGACGCACTCCTACAATGAGCAGTTCTTC
>TRBV30|TRBJ2-3|-|-
CAWSPEGIITYF
TGTGCCTGGAGCCCAGAGGGGATTATCACATATTTT
>TRBV29-1|TRBJ2-1|TRBD1|-
CSVGGQGGNEQFF
TGCAGCGTCGGAGGACAGGGGGGCAATGAGCAGTTCTTC
>TRBV11-2|TRBJ2-1|-|-
CASAPPSPYNEQFF
TGTGCCAGCGCCCCCCCAAGTCCCTACAATGAGCAGTTCTTC
>TRBV2|TRBJ2-7|-|-
CASSENRDYEQYF
TGTGCCAGCAGTGAAAACAGAGACTACGAGCAGTACTTC
>TRBV29-1|TRBJ2-2|-|-
CSVWISNTGELFF
TGCAGCGTTTGGATAAGTAACACCGGGGAGCTGTTTTTT
>TRBV5-4|TRBJ2-3|-|-
CASRGGMDLATDTQYF
TGTGCCAGCAGAGGGGGGATGGACCTGGCCACGGATACGCAGTATTTT
>TRBV4-1|TRBJ2-2|-|-
CASSQEKGPGELFF
TGCGCCAGCAGCCAAGAAAAGGGCCCCGGGGAGCTGTTTTTT
>TRBV4-3|TRBJ2-7|-|-
CASSQSITAPAVYEQYF
TGCGCCAGCAGCCAATCTATAACAGCCCCCGCCGTTTACGAGCAGTACTTC
>TRBV7-7|TRBJ2-2|TRBD2|-
CASSFTLAGANTGELFF
TGTGCTAGCAGCTTCACCCTAGCGGGGGCGAACACCGGGGAGCTGTTTTTT
>TRBV13|TRBJ2-7|TRBD1|once
CASSSRDRDYEQYF
TGTGCCAGCAGCTCCCGGGACAGGGACTACGAGCAGTACTTC
>TRBV9|TRBJ1-5|-|-
CASSVAGTGQPQHF
TGTGCCAGCAGCGTAGCTGGGACGGGCCAGCCCCAGCATTTT
>TRBV29-1|TRBJ2-1|-|-
CSVEGRALSEISYNEQFF
TGCAGCGTTGAGGGCAGGGCCTTATCAGAAATCTCCTACAATGAGCAGTTCTTC
>TRBV11-2|TRBJ2-3|TRBD2|-
CASSLSWTSGGALDTQYF
TGTGCCAGCAGCTTATCCTGGACTAGCGGGGGGGCTTTGGATACGCAGTATTTT
>TRBV11-2|TRBJ2-7|-|-
CASSLSWNEQYF
TGTGCCAGCAGCTTATCCTGGAACGAGCAGTACTTC